Listed here is a single TCR beta chain. The data derive from a study of control samples from healthy donors and cancer patients. Germline V gene lookup returns CDR1 MNHEY and CDR2 SVGAGI. Trimming stripped 2 bases from V and 5 bases from J, with 15 bases between. The length of the CDR3 is 15 residues. The method was immunoSEQ multiplex PCR; TCRdb's version includes in-frame clones alone and lacks a portion of them. The table has 150,000 or so clones, about 94% seen once. The sequenced material came from PBMCs. J is TRBJ1-2 and V is TRBV6-5; D uncertain. The sequence derives from a man between 60 and 75 years old with colorectal cancer. The CDR3 loop is CASSYEGGSGYGYTF. Here the CDR3 DNA reads TGTGCCAGCAGTTACGAGGGCGGGTCGGGGTATGGCTACACCTTC.